This is a list of T cell receptor beta chains from one sample in a study of T-cell reconstitution after alpha-beta-depleted transplantation in children. TCRdb recomputed calls from the PCR reads with MiXCR, one row per CDR3 protein. The sample carries about 110,000 distinct CDR3 sequences, about 21% recorded once. Sequenced material: PBMCs, mostly from graft donor cells, taken 180 days after TCRalphabeta/CD19-depleted stem cell transplant. All receptors come from a male patient under 10 years old who had a stem cell transplant for chronic granulomatous disease, so the T cells may come from the graft donor. The CDR3 runs from the conserved cysteine through the conserved F or W. A D gene is named only where the DNA matches it firmly.

V gene: TRBV15; J gene: TRBJ2-1; D gene: TRBD2; CDR3 length: 18; CDR3 protein: CATSRDKGTITTYNEQFF
V gene: TRBV2; J gene: TRBJ2-7; D gene: .; CDR3 length: 12; CDR3 protein: CASITRSYEQYF
V gene: TRBV12-3/TRBV12-4; J gene: TRBJ2-5; D gene: TRBD2; CDR3 length: 15; CDR3 protein: CASSFLRTSGETQYF
V gene: TRBV12-3/TRBV12-4; J gene: TRBJ2-1; D gene: TRBD2; CDR3 length: 17; CDR3 protein: CTLSSGLAGGPGNEQFF
V gene: TRBV12-3/TRBV12-4; J gene: TRBJ2-6; D gene: TRBD1; CDR3 length: 17; CDR3 protein: CASSLQTGGTGANVLTF
V gene: TRBV5-1; J gene: TRBJ2-2; D gene: .; CDR3 length: 15; CDR3 protein: CASSLVQTNTGELFF
V gene: TRBV5-1; J gene: TRBJ1-2; D gene: .; CDR3 length: 14; CDR3 protein: CASSLVGGGNGYTF
V gene: TRBV28; J gene: TRBJ1-5; D gene: .; CDR3 length: 16; CDR3 protein: CASSALVDSRNQPQHF
V gene: TRBV29-1; J gene: TRBJ2-5; D gene: .; CDR3 length: 14; CDR3 protein: CSVEGSGAGGTQYF
V gene: TRBV15; J gene: TRBJ2-6; D gene: .; CDR3 length: 16; CDR3 protein: CATSRGGPRGANVLTF